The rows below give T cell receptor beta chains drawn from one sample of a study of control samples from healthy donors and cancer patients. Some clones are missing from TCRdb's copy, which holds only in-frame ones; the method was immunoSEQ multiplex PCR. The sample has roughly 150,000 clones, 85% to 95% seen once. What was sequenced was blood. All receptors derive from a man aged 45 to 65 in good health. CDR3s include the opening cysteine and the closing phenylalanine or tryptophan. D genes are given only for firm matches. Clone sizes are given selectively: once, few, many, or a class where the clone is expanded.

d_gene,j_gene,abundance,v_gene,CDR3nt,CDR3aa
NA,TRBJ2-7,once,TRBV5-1,TGCGCCAGCAGCTTGGGGCAGGAGGACGAGCAGTACTTC,CASSLGQEDEQYF
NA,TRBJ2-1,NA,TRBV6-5,TGTGCCAGCAGCCCACTAACGAGCTCCTACAATGAGCAGTTCTTC,CASSPLTSSYNEQFF
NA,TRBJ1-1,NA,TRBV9,TGTGCCAGCAATCCGGGAGGAGTCACTGAAGCTTTCTTT,CASNPGGVTEAFF
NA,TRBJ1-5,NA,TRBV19,TGTGCCAGTAGTATTTCCGGCACAGGGCCCAATCAGCCCCAGCATTTT,CASSISGTGPNQPQHF
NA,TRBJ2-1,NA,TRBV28,TGTGCCAGCCAACAGGGTCGTGGTGAGCAGTTCTTC,CASQQGRGEQFF
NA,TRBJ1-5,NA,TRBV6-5,TGTGCCAGCAGTTATCATAGGAAAGGCAATCAGCCCCAGCATTTT,CASSYHRKGNQPQHF
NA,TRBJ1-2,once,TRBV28,TGTGCCAGCAGTTCCCCTAGGGCAGGCGACTATGGCTACACCTTC,CASSSPRAGDYGYTF
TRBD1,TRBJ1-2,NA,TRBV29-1,TGCAGCGCCCGGACAGGGGGGGAGTATGGCTACACCTTC,CSARTGGEYGYTF
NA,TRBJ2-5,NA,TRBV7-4,TGTGCCAGGAGCTGGGACCTAGAAGGGACCCAGTACTTC,CARSWDLEGTQYF
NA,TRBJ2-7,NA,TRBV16,TGTGCCAGCAGCCAATCTCGGGGAACCTACGAGCAGTACTTC,CASSQSRGTYEQYF
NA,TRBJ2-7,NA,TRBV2,TGTGCCAGCATAGGGGCCACAGGGTCGGACGGCGAGCAGTACTTC,CASIGATGSDGEQYF
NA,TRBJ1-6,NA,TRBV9,TGTGCCAGCAGCGTAGAGGGCAGATATAATTCACCCCTCCACTTT,CASSVEGRYNSPLHF
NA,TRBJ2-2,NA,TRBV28,TGTGCCAGCAAGATCCAGGGATCCACCGGGGAGCTGTTTTTT,CASKIQGSTGELFF
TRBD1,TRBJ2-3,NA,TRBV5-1,TGCGCCAGCAGCCCCCAGGACAGGGATACAGATACGCAGTATTTT,CASSPQDRDTDTQYF
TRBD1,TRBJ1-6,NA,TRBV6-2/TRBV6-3,TGTGCCAGCAGTTCATCAGTGACAGGGGTTTCACCCCTCCACTTT,CASSSSVTGVSPLHF
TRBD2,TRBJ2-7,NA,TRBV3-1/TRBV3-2,TGTGCCAGCAGCAGCCAGCAAAGACTAGCGGGATTCTCCTACGAGCAGTACTTC,CASSSQQRLAGFSYEQYF
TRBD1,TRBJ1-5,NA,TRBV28,TGTGCCAGCAGTTCCCCGAGACAGGGAGGCAATCAGCCCCAGCATTTT,CASSSPRQGGNQPQHF
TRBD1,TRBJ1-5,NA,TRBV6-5,TGTGCCAGCACCCCGGACAGGGGTCAGCCCCAGCATTTT,CASTPDRGQPQHF
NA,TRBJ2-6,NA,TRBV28,TGTGCCAGCAGTTTATCAGGGGCCAACGTCCTGACTTTC,CASSLSGANVLTF
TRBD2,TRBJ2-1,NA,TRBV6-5,TGTGCCAGCATCCGACTAGCGGGCTCCTACAATGAGCAGTTCTTC,CASIRLAGSYNEQFF
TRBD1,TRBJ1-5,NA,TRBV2,TGTGCCAGCAGAAGGACAGGTTCTGAGCCCCAGCATTTT,CASRRTGSEPQHF
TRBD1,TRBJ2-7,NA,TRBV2,TGTGCCAGCGTTGAGACAGGGCGCTACGAGCAGTACTTC,CASVETGRYEQYF
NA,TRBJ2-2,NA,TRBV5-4,TGTGCCAGCAGCTTTACAAGCGTTACCACCGGGGAGCTGTTTTTT,CASSFTSVTTGELFF
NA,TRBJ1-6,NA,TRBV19,TGTGCCAGTAGTTTCGCCCGGCTCTCGAATTCACCCCTCCACTTT,CASSFARLSNSPLHF
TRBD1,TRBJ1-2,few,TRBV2,TGTGCCAGCAGAGGGACAGGGAACTATGGCTACACCTTC,CASRGTGNYGYTF
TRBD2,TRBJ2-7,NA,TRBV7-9,TGTGCCAGCAGTCCAGCGGGCCTAGCGGGAGCCCCCTACGAGCAGTACTTC,CASSPAGLAGAPYEQYF
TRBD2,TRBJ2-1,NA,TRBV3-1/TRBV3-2,TGTGCCAGCAGCCTCCGACTAGCTAGGAATGAGCAGTTCTTC,CASSLRLARNEQFF
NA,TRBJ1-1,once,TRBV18,TGTGCCAGCTCACCGCAGGGGAGGAACACTGAAGCTTTCTTT,CASSPQGRNTEAFF
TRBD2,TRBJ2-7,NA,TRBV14,TGTGCCAGCAGCCAAGGTGGCGGGAGGCCCCCCTACGAGCAGTACTTC,CASSQGGGRPPYEQYF